This record concerns one TCR beta chain sequence. The source of the sample is a study of T-cell reconstitution after alpha-beta-depleted transplantation in children. The library targeted TCRbeta and was prepared with unique molecular identifiers. TCRdb analysed the PCR reads with MiXCR anew, one entry per CDR3 protein. The sample holds around 340,000 distinct CDR3 sequences, 13% seen once. The germline V gene encodes CDR1 SGHRS and CDR2 YFSETQ. This CDR3 comprises 14 residues. Trimming left V 4 bases short and J 3 bases short, with 13 bases between. The source of this sequence is a human donor who donated a stem cell graft to a child with Fanconi anemia. The starting material was PBMCs, obtained from the stem cell graft. V and J are TRBV5-1 and TRBJ1-1; D remains ambiguous. CDR3 amino acids: CASSARGWDTEAFF. The CDR3 DNA reads as TGCGCCAGCAGCGCCCGCGGGTGGGACACTGAAGCTTTCTTT.